The 7 T cell receptor beta chains below come from one sample, sequenced in a study of blood T cell repertoires in COVID-19. Clones were sequenced by immunoSEQ multiplex PCR, and TCRdb holds only the in-frame ones, with some missing. The table includes some 270,000 clones, 65% to 85% detected once. What was sequenced was peripheral blood. These TCRs come from a person aged 65 to 85 with COVID-19, enrolled during active disease.

This chain connects TRBV19 to TRBJ1-5; the match to TRBD1 covers 7 bases. CDR3 length: 15 residues. Germline CDR1 LNHDA, CDR2 SQIVND (reference sequence). With 6 bases clipped from V and 4 bases from J, the junction kept 9 bases outside the gene matches. The CDR3 sequence: CASSRSRDSNQPQHF. The CDR3 bases are TGTGCCAGTAGCCGGTCCCGGGACAGTAATCAGCCCCAGCATTTT.

The genes are TRBV12-3 or TRBV12-4 and TRBJ1-1; 7 positions match TRBD1. V gave up 3 bases and J gave up 10 bases; unmatched junction bases: 8. CDR3 length: 13 amino acids. CDR3 DNA: TGTGCCAGCAGTTTCGAGACAGGGTTTCGAGCTTTCTTT. Translating it yields CASSFETGFRAFF.

The chain's CDR3 is CASSPPGTGRFSYGYTF. In nucleotides, the CDR3 is TGTGCCAGCAGTCCCCCCGGGACAGGGAGGTTCTCCTATGGCTACACCTTC. The chain carries TRBV28 and TRBJ1-2, with 9 bases fitting TRBD1. Trimming removed 5 bases from V and 4 bases from J; junction bases left unmatched: 14. Germline assignment: CDR1 MDHEN and CDR2 SYDVKM. The CDR3 totals 17 residues.

J is TRBJ2-2 and V is TRBV18; 9 bases map to TRBD1. The CDR3 length is 17 residues. V lost 3 bases, J lost 6 bases, and 11 bases stayed unmatched. The germline V gene encodes CDR1 KGHSH and CDR2 LQKENI. The CDR3 bases are TGTGCCAGCTCACCGGGACAGGGAAAAATCCACGCCGGGGAGCTGTTTTTT. The encoded protein is CASSPGQGKIHAGELFF.

The CDR3 here is CASSLAGGQFTDTQYF. For the CDR3, the DNA is TGTGCCAGCAGCTTAGCGGGGGGGCAGTTTACAGATACGCAGTATTTT. The gene calls are TRBV11-2 and TRBJ2-3; TRBD2 matches at 8 bases. J lost 3 bases, V lost 1 base, and 6 bases had no gene match. Germline CDR1 SGHAT, CDR2 FQNNGV. The CDR3 loop spans 16 amino acids.

CDR3 in amino acids: CASSPGQGSSYNEQFF. The CDR3 nucleotides are TGTGCCAGCAGCCCCGGGCAGGGGAGCTCCTACAATGAGCAGTTCTTC. The rearrangement joins TRBV11-3 to TRBJ2-1; a possible D gene is TRBD1 (6 bases). Germline V lookup: CDR1 SGHNT, CDR2 YENEEA. This CDR3 has 16 amino acids. V lost 5 bases to trimming and J lost 0 bases, with 14 bases between them.

This clone is a singleton in its sample. The chain combines TRBV11-2 with TRBJ2-1; 7 bases agree with TRBD2. The germline V gene encodes CDR1 SGHAT and CDR2 FQNNGV. V dropped 5 bases and J dropped 0; count of bases not matched to a gene: 7. The CDR3 runs 16 residues. The CDR3 loop is CASSLSGWSSYNEQFF. In nucleotides, the CDR3 is TGTGCCAGCAGCCTTAGCGGGTGGAGCTCCTACAATGAGCAGTTCTTC.